This T cell receptor beta chain stems from a study of blood T cell repertoires in COVID-19 (dated by TCRdb to the early 2020s). Describing the broader study: The collaborator samples originated in the United States, Italy and Spain and spanned the acute and convalescent phases of COVID-19. A freely available public database, intended as a resource for researchers studying the immune response to SARS-CoV-2, is where the repertoires were released. Samples were obtained from the ongoing ImmuneRACE study (first 160 participants) and from about 1,300 subjects provided by 6 global collaborators. Deeply sampled blood TCRbeta repertoires from subjects exposed to, actively infected with, or recovered from COVID-19 were included in the dataset. The sample metadata nearly always contained a de-identified subject ID, COVID-19 status, age in years and sex. The prospective study material was composed of cDNA or gDNA derived from T cells, B-cell-depleted T cells, or PBMCs. Where available, HLA class I and class II types were obtained from metadata supplied by the sample provider rather than from assay-based typing. Results and caveats for the whole study, not just this receptor: Clinical and demographic metadata were provided uncurated, with the amount varying by source and participant.

To note about this clone: This clone's antigen is unknown. Base quality data are lacking; no much larger clone is found one base away.

CDR1 and CDR2 are read off the germline V gene as SNHLY and FYNNEI. The germline ends are 8 bases apart after V is trimmed by 5 bases and J by 0 bases. From the cysteine up to the phenylalanine, the CDR3 has a length of 14 residues. Only CDR3 DNA is held: 42 bases, read in frame from base 1. The collaborating institutions used their own protocols to collect whole blood in K2EDTA tubes. For TCRbeta analysis, collaborator samples were shipped as frozen whole blood, as isolated PBMCs, or as DNA extracted from either sample type. TCRbeta CDR3 regions were amplified from genomic DNA using the immunoSEQ Assay, a bias-controlled multiplex PCR. From the authors' description of their analysis: The number of nucleated cells in each sample was estimated from the amplification of reference gene primers within the assay. To quantify the absolute abundance of each unique TCRbeta CDR3 rearrangement, sequence reads were collapsed and filtered. For each sample, productive Simpson clonality was calculated as the square root of Simpson's diversity index over productive rearrangements. TCRdb carries this immuneACCESS record with in-frame sequences only. Its versions omit some clonotypes, under half of them owing to an unresolved V gene in the studies checked, with the rest unexplained. V, J and clone size derive from that table, while D and trimming were established from the DNA sequence. For this sample the table gives 110,000 or so clones, of which over 60% were detected only once. Of the sample, 6.2% is held by the ten largest clones.

The clonotype originates from a man between 70 and 80 years old with acute or convalescent COVID-19. The rearrangement joined TRBV2 to TRBJ1-5; a confident D gene designation cannot be given. The specimen was peripheral blood. The DNA is as follows: TGTGCCAGCAGTATGCAGTATAGCAATCAGCCCCAGCATTTT. This codes for CASSMQYSNQPQHF.